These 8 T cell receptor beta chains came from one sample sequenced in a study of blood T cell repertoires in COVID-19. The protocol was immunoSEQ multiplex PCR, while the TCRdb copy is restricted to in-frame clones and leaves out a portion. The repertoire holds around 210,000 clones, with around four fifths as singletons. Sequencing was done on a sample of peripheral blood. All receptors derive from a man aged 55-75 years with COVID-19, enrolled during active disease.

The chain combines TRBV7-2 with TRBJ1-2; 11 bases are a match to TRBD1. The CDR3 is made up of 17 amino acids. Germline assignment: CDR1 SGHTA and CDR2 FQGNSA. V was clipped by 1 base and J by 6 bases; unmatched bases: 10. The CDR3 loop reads CASSLGAGTGGENGYTF. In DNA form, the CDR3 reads TGTGCCAGCAGCTTAGGAGCCGGGACAGGGGGGGAAAATGGCTACACCTTC. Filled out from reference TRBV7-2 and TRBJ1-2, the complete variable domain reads GAGVSQSPSNKVTEKGKDVELRCDPISGHTALYWYRQSLGQGLEFLIYFQGNSAPDKSGLPSDRFSAERTGGSVSTLTIQRTQQEDSAVYLCASSLGAGTGGENGYTFGSGTRLTVV.

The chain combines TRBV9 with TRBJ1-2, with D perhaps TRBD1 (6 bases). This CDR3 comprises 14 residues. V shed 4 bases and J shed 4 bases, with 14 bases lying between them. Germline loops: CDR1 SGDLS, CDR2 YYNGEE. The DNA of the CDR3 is TGTGCCAGCAGCCAAGCCGGGACATCCTATGGCTACACCTTC. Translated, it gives CASSQAGTSYGYTF.

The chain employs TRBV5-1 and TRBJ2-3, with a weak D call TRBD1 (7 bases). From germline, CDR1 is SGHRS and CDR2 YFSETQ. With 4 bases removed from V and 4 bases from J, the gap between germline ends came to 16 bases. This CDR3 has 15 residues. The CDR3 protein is CASSTQGGRADTQYF. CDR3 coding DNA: TGCGCCAGCAGCACCCAGGGGGGACGGGCAGATACGCAGTATTTT.

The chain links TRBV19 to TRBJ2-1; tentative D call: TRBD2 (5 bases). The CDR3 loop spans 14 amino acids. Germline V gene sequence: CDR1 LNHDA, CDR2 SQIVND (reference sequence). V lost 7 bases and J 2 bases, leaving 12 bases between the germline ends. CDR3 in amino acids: CASNDDGTYNEQFF. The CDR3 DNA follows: TGTGCCAGTAATGATGACGGGACCTACAATGAGCAGTTCTTC.

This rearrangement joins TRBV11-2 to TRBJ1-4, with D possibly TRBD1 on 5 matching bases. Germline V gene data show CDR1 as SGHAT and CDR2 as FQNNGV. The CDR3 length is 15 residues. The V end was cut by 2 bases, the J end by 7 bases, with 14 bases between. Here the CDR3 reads CASSLPGTGGEKLFF. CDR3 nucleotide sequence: TGTGCCAGCAGCTTACCCGGGACGGGGGGTGAAAAACTGTTTTTT.

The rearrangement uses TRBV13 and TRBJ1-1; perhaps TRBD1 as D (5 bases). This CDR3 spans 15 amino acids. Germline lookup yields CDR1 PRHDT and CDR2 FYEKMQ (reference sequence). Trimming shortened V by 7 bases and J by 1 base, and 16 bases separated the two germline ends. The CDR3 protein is CASTPVGAGNTEAFF. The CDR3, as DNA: TGTGCCAGCACCCCCGTTGGGGCCGGGAACACTGAAGCTTTCTTT.

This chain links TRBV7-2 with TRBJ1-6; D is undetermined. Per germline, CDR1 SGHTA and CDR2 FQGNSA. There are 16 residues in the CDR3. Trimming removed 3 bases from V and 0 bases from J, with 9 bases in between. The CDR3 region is CASSFQSSSYNSPLHF. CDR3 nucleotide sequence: TGTGCCAGCAGCTTTCAGTCAAGCTCCTATAATTCACCCCTCCACTTT.

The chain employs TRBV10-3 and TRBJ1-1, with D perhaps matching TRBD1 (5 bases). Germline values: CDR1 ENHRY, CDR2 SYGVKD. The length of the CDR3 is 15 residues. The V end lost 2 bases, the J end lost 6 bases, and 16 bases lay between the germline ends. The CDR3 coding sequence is TGTGCCATCAGTGAGGGGACCCTTCCGGGGGCTGAAGCTTTCTTT. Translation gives CAISEGTLPGAEAFF.